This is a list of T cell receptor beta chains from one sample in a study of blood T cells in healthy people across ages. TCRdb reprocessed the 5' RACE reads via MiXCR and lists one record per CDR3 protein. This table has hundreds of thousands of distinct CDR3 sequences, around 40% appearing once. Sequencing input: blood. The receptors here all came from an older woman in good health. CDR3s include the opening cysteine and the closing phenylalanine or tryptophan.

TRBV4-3,CASSQDLDAGGEVDTQYF
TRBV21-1,CASASPVLGYTF
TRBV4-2,CAGSPKAGGETQYF
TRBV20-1,CSAKNLAGTHNEQYF
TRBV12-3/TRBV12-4,CASSPQMQEQFF
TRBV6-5,CASSYSPASYQETQYF
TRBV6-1,CASSVIQRGQETQYF
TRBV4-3,CASSQDLLAGELNEQFF
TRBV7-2,CASSERLAGQETQYF
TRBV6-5,CASSPSLTGNFGYTF
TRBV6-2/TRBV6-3,CASSLSGEGEQYF
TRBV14,CTSSQLRRGNEQFF
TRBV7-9,CASSPAVDTTVKAFF
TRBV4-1,CASSHKGQGGQPQHF
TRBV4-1,CASSQEPPTGSSTDTQYF
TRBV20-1,CSAMPEAFF
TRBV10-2,CASSQADNEQFF
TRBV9,CTSSANSGGAGTDTQYF
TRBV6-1,CASRDGQGSQPQHF
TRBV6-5,CASSYSYSTDTQYF
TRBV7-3,CASSPNPTGRYGYTF
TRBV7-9,CASSPGSVGGEQFF